The 21 T cell receptor beta chains in this list originate from one sample, sequenced in a study of human T cells and chemical hapten exposure. One entry per CDR3 protein results from TCRdb running MiXCR on the RACE reads. Among fewer than 95,000 distinct CDR3 sequences, around 10% were seen once, and the ten largest hold under 2.5%. Described time point: patch test 2, 6 weeks after DPC sensitization. Treatment defined: therapeutic diphenylcyclopropenone sensitization with weekly scalp DPC. The source material was whole blood, sampled in connection with sensitization to the hapten diphenylcyclopropenone (DPC). Receptors were obtained from a man aged 35-49 years with alopecia areata. Some clones in this sample may be carry-over from other donors' samples.

This clonotype was observed a few times. This chain joins TRBV7-9 and TRBJ2-4; possibly TRBD1 or TRBD2 for D (7 bases each). The germline V and J ends were trimmed by 6 bases and 0 bases, with 15 bases remaining between them. CDR1 SEHNR and CDR2 FQNEAQ come from the germline V gene (reference sequence). CDR3 size: 16 residues. The CDR3 region is CASSPQGGRAKNIQYF. For the CDR3, the DNA is TGTGCCAGCAGTCCGCAGGGGGGGAGAGCCAAAAACATTCAGTACTTC.

CDR3 sequence reads: CASSEATGTPYNEQFF. For the CDR3, the DNA is TGTGCCAGCAGTGAAGCCACCGGGACTCCCTACAATGAGCAGTTCTTC. V and J are TRBV6-1 and TRBJ2-1, with TRBD2 as a possible D gene (6 bases). V lost 0 bases, J lost 2 bases, and 11 bases lay in between. CDR3 length: 16 residues. Looked up from germline, CDR1 is MNHNS and CDR2 is SASEGT.

There are a few counts of this clonotype. This sequence joins TRBV4-1 and TRBJ2-7; D may be TRBD2 (7 bases). With 2 bases removed from V and 5 bases from J, the gap between germline ends came to 28 bases. The germline gives CDR1 MGHRA, CDR2 YSYEKL. CDR3 length: 19 residues. CDR3 amino acids: CASSQNGFWEGGPGNEQYV. The CDR3 DNA reads as TGCGCCAGCAGCCAAAACGGGTTTTGGGAGGGGGGCCCTGGAAACGAGCAGTACGTC.

The rearrangement joins TRBV27 to TRBJ1-5, with D unclear. The CDR3 is 15 amino acids. Germline lookup yields CDR1 MNHEY and CDR2 SMNVEV (reference sequence). The V and J ends lost 6 bases and 3 bases respectively, with 15 bases between them. The CDR3 sequence is CASSAGSLLNQPQHF. As DNA, the CDR3 is TGTGCCAGCAGCGCGGGCAGTTTACTCAATCAGCCCCAGCATTTT.

This clonotype was found a few times. The chain employs TRBV3-1 and TRBJ1-2; a possible D gene is TRBD1 (5 bases). The germline CDR1 and CDR2 sequences are LGHDT and YNNKEL (reference sequence). Deletions cut 3 bases from V and 8 bases from J, with 10 bases between. CDR3 length equals 12 residues. CDR3 residues: CASSQYRKGYTF. For the CDR3, the DNA is TGTGCCAGCAGCCAGTACAGGAAAGGCTACACCTTC.

The chain carries TRBV12-3 or TRBV12-4 and TRBJ1-1, with TRBD1 matching over 8 bases. Unmatched junction bases numbered 9, after V lost 3 bases and J lost 3 bases. The CDR3 is made up of 16 amino acids. This chain's CDR3 is CASSLWGQEWDTEAFF. CDR3 coding DNA: TGTGCCAGCAGTTTGTGGGGACAGGAGTGGGACACTGAAGCTTTCTTT.

This clonotype occurred many times. The chain links TRBV19 to TRBJ1-5; a possible D gene is TRBD1 (5 bases). This CDR3 has 13 residues. CDR1 is LNHDA, CDR2 SQIVND, per germline (reference sequence). Trimming stripped 3 bases from V and 7 bases from J, with 10 bases between. DNA of the CDR3: TGTGCCAGTAGTATTACGGGGCAACAGCCCCAGCATTTT. Translating gives CASSITGQQPQHF. Together with reference TRBV19 and TRBJ1-5, the CDR3 gives the full variable domain: DGGITQSPKYLFRKEGQNVTLSCEQNLNHDAMYWYRQDPGQGLRLIYYSQIVNDFQKGDIAEGYSVSREKKESFPLTVTSAQKNPTAFYLCASSITGQQPQHFGDGTRLSIL.

A few counts support this clonotype. The V and J genes are TRBV5-6 and TRBJ2-3, with D tentatively TRBD1 or TRBD2 (5 bases each). Germline V lookup: CDR1 SGHDT, CDR2 YYEEEE. V gave up 4 bases and J gave up 1 base, with 13 bases separating them. CDR3 length equals 15 residues. The CDR3 coding sequence is TGTGCCAGCAGCAGGGACCTCCGAGGCACAGATACGCAGTATTTT. Protein product: CASSRDLRGTDTQYF.

This clonotype was seen only a few times. The chain joins TRBV27 to TRBJ2-5; TRBD2 aligns across 11 bases. Trimming took 0 bases from V and 3 from J; bases not matched to a gene: 3. The CDR3 covers 16 residues. CDR1 MNHEY and CDR2 SMNVEV come from the germline V gene (reference sequence). The CDR3 reads CASSLSGTSGKETQYF. DNA of the CDR3: TGTGCCAGCAGTTTATCCGGGACTAGCGGTAAAGAGACCCAGTACTTC.

This clonotype came up many times. The chain recombines TRBV6-5 with TRBJ2-2; 10 bases are a match to TRBD2. CDR1 and CDR2 (germline): MNHEY, SVGAGI. The CDR3 covers 14 residues. V lost 6 bases and J lost 5; bases outside the gene matches: 3. CDR3 protein: CASRLAGKTGELFF. The CDR3 coding sequence is TGTGCCAGCAGACTAGCGGGAAAAACCGGGGAGCTGTTTTTT.

J is TRBJ2-3 and V is TRBV10-3; D is perhaps TRBD2 (6 bases). The CDR3 totals 16 residues. In germline, CDR1 is ENHRY, CDR2 SYGVKD. V dropped 5 bases and J dropped 5 bases, with 20 bases sitting between them. The CDR3 is CAISSSPGAGRDTQYF. CDR3 bases: TGTGCCATCAGTTCCTCCCCGGGCGCGGGAAGAGATACGCAGTATTTT.

The rearrangement joins TRBV10-3 to TRBJ2-1; 8 nucleotides match TRBD2. The CDR3 consists of 17 residues. The V gene's germline CDR1 is ENHRY and CDR2 SYGVKD. The V gene end was trimmed by 3 bases and the J gene end by 9 bases; junction bases not matched to a gene: 16. This CDR3 reads CAISDLRRAGVQGEQFF. As DNA, the CDR3 is TGTGCCATCAGTGACCTGCGCAGAGCGGGAGTTCAGGGTGAGCAGTTCTTC.

In the case of this clonotype: The junction does not match germline at one end; this may be a read error. The chain carries TRBV28 and TRBJ1-5, with 10 bases that match TRBD1. Germline V gene data show CDR1 as MDHEN and CDR2 as SYDVKM. The CDR3 covers 16 residues. The CDR3 DNA reads TGTGCCAGCAGATCCCCGGGACAGGGGTTTAATCAGCCCCAGCGTTTT. Translating gives CASRSPGQGFNQPQRF.

This clonotype occurred a few times. The chain uses TRBV7-2 and TRBJ1-3; TRBD1 matches at 7 bases. Germline loops: CDR1 SGHTA, CDR2 FQGNSA. Losses at the gene ends were 5 bases for V and 0 bases for J; bases not matched to a gene: 10. The CDR3 is 17 residues long. The CDR3 loop reads CASSTRTGQSSGNTIYF. In nucleotides, the CDR3 is TGTGCCAGCAGCACCCGGACAGGTCAAAGCTCTGGAAACACCATATATTTT. Drawing the rest from reference TRBV7-2 and TRBJ1-3, the complete variable domain is GAGVSQSPSNKVTEKGKDVELRCDPISGHTALYWYRQSLGQGLEFLIYFQGNSAPDKSGLPSDRFSAERTGGSVSTLTIQRTQQEDSAVYLCASSTRTGQSSGNTIYFGEGSWLTVV.

In this sample, this clonotype turned up a few times. This sequence joins TRBV28 and TRBJ1-2; D ambiguous. The CDR3 loop spans 13 amino acids. Germline V gives CDR1 MDHEN, CDR2 SYDVKM. Trimming stripped 6 bases from V and 4 bases from J, with 12 bases between. The CDR3 sequence is CASRETSSYGYTF. The CDR3 nucleotides read TGTGCCAGCAGGGAGACTAGCAGCTATGGCTACACCTTC.

This sequence joins TRBV29-1 and TRBJ2-3; D uncertain. Germline CDR1 and CDR2: SQVTM and ANQGSEA. The CDR3 has 11 amino acids. V was pared by 0 bases and J by 5 bases, with 3 bases between. The CDR3 nucleotides read TGCAGCGTTGAAGATCGAGATACGCAGTATTTT. Amino acids: CSVEDRDTQYF.

This clonotype showed up just a few times. V is TRBV5-5 and J is TRBJ1-6, with 8 bases fitting TRBD1. V gave up 4 bases and J gave up 7 bases; unmatched junction bases: 4. The CDR3 extends over 14 amino acids. Germline lookup yields CDR1 SGHKS and CDR2 YYEKEE (reference sequence). As DNA, the CDR3 is TGTGCCAGCAGCAGCAGGGGGCAGAATTCACCCCTCCACTTT. It specifies CASSSRGQNSPLHF.

The gene calls are TRBV24-1 and TRBJ2-3, with TRBD2 matching over 8 bases. CDR3 length: 14 residues. CDR1 KGHDR and CDR2 SFDVKD come from the germline V gene. V was clipped by 7 bases and J by 2 bases; unmatched bases: 4. CDR3 protein: CATSGGGPTDTQYF. Written as DNA, the CDR3 is TGTGCCACCAGCGGGGGGGGGCCCACAGATACGCAGTATTTT.

This clonotype was seen many times. Its ends do not fully match the called genes, so a read error is possible. The chain recombines TRBV6-5 with TRBJ2-3; D uncertain. The V gene's germline CDR1 is MNHEY and CDR2 SVGAGI. This CDR3 comprises 11 residues. The CDR3 loop reads CASTGTDTQYF. The CDR3 DNA follows: TGCGCCAGTACCGGCACAGATACGCAGTATTTT.

This clonotype was seen a handful of times. The rearrangement links TRBV7-2 to TRBJ2-3, with D unclear. Germline assignment: CDR1 SGHTA and CDR2 FQGNSA. V was clipped by 1 base and J by 6 bases, with 8 bases between them. The CDR3 is made up of 13 amino acids. The CDR3: CASSLDAWDTQYF. The CDR3 DNA reads TGTGCCAGCAGCTTAGATGCGTGGGATACGCAGTATTTT.

The J gene is TRBJ2-3, the V gene TRBV6-2 or TRBV6-3, with 11 bases that match TRBD2. Germline V CDR1 and CDR2: MNHEY, SVGEGT. The length of the CDR3 is 17 residues. With V trimmed by 0 bases and J by 6 bases, 8 bases remained unmatched. The DNA of the CDR3 is TGTGCCAGCAGTTACTCGAGGCTAGCGGGAGGAAGGGATACGCAGTATTTT. Translating gives CASSYSRLAGGRDTQYF.